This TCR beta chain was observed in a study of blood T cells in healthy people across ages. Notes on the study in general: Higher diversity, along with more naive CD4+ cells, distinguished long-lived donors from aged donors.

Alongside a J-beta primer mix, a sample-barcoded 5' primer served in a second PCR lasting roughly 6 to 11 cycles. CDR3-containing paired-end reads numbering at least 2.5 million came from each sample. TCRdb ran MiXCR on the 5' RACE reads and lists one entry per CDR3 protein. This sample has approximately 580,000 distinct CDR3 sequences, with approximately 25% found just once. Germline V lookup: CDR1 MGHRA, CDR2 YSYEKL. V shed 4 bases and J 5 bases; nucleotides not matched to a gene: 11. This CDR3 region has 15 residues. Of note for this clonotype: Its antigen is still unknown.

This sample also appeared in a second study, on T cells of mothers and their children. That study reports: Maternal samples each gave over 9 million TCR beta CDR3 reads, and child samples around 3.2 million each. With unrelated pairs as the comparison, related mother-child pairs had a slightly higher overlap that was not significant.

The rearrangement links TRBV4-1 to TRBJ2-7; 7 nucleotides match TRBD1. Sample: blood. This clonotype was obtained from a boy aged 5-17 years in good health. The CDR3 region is CASSPITGASDEQYF. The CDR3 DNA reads TGCGCCAGCAGCCCGATCACAGGGGCGAGTGACGAGCAGTACTTC.